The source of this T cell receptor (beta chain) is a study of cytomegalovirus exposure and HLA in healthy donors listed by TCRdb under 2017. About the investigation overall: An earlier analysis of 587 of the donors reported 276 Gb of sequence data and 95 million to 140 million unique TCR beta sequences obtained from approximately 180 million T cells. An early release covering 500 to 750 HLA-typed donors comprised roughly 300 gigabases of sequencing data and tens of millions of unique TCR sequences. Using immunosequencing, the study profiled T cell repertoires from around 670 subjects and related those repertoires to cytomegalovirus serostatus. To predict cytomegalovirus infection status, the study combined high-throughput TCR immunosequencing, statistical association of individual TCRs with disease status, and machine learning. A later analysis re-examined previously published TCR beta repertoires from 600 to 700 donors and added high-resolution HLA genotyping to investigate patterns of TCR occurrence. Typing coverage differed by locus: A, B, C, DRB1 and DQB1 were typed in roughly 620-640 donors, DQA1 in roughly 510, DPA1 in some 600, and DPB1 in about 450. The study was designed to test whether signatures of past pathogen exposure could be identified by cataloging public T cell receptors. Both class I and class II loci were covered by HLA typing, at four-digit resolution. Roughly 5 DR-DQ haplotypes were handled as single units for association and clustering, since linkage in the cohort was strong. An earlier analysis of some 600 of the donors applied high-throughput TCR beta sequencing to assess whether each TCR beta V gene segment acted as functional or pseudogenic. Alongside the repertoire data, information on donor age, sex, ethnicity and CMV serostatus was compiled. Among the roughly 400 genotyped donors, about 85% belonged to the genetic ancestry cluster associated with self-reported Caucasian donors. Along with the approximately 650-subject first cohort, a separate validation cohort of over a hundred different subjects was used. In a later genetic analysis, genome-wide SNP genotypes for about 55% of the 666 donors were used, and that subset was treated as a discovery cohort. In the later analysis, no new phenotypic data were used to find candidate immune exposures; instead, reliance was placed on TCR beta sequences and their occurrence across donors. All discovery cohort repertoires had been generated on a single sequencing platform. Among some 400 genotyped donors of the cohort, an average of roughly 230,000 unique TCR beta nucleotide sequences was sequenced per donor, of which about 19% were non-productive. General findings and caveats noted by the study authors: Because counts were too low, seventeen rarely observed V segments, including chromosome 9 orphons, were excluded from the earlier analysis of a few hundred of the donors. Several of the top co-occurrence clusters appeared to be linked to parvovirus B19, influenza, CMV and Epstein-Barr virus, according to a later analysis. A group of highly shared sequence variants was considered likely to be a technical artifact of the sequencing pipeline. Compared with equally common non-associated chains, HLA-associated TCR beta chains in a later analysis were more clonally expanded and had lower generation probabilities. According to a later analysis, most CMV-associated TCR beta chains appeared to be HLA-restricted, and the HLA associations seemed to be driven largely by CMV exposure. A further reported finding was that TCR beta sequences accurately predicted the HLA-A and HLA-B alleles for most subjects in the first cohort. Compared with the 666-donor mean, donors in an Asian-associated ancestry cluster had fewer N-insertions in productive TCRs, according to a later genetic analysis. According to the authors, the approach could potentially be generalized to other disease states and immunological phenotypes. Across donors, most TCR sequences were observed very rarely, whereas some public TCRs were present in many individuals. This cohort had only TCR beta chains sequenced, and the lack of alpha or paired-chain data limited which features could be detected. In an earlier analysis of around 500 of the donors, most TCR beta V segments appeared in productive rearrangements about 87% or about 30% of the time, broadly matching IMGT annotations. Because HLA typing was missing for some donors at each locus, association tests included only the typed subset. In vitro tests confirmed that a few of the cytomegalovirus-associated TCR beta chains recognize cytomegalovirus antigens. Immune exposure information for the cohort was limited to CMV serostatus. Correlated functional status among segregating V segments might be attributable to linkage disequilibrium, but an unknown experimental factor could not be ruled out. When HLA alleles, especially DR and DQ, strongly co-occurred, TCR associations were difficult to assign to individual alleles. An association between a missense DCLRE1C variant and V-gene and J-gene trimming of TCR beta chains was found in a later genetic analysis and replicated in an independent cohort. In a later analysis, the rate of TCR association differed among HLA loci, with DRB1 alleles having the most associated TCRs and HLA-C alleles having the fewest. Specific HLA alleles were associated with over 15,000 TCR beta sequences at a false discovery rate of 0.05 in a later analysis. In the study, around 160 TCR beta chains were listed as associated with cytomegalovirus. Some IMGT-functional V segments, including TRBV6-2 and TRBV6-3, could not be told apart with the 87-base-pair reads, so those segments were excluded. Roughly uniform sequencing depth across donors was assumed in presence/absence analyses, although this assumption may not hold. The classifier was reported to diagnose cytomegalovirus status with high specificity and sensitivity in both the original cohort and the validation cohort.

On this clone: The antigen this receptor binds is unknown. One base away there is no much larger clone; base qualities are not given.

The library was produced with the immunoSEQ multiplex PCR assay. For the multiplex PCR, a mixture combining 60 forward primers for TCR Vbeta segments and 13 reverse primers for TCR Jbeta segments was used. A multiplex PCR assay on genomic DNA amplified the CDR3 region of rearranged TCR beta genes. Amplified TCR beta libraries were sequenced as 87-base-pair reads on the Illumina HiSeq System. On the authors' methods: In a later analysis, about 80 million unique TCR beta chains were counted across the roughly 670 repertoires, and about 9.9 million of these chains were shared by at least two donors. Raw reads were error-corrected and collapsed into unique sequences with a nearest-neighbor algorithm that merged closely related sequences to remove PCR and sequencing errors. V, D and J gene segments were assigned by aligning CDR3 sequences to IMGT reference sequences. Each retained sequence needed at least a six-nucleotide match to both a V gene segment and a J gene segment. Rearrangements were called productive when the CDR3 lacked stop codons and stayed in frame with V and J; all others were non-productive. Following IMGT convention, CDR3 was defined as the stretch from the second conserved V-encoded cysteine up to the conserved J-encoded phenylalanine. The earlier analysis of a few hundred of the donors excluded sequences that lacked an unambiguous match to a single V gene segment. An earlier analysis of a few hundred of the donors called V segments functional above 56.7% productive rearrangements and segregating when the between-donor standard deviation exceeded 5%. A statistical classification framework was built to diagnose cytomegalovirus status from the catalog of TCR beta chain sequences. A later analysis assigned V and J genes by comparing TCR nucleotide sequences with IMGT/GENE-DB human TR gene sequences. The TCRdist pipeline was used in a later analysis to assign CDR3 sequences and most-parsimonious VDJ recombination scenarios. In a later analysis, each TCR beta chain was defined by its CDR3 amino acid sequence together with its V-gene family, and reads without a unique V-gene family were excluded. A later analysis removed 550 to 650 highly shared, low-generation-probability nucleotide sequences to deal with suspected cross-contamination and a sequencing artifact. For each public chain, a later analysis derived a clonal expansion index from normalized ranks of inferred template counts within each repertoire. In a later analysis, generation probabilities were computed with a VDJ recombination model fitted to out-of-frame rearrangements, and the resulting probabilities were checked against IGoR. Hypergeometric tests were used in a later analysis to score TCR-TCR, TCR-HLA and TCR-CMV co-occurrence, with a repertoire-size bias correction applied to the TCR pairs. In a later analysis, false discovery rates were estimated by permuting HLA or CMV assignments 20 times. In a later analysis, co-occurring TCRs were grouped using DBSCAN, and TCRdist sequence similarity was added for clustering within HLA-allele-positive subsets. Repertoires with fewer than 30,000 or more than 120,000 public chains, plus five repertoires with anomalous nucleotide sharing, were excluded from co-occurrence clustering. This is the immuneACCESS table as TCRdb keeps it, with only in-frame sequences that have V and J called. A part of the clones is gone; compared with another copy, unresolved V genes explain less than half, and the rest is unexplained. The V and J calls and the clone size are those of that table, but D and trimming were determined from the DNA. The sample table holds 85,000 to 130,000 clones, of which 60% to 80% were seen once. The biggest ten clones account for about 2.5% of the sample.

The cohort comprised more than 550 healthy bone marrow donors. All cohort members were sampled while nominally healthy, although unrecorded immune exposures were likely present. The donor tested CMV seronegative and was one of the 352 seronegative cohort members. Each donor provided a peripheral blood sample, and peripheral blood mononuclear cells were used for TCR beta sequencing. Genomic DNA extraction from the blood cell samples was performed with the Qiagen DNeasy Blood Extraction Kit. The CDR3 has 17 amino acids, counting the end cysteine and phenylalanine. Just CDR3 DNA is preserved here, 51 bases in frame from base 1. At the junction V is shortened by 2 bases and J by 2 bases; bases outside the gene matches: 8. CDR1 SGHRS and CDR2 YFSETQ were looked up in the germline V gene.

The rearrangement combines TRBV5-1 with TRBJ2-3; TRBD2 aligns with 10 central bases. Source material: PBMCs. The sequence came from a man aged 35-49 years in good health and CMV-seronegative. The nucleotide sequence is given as TGCGCCAGCAGCTTTCGAGTAGCGGGGGGAGCCACAGATACGCAGTATTTT. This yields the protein CASSFRVAGGATDTQYF.